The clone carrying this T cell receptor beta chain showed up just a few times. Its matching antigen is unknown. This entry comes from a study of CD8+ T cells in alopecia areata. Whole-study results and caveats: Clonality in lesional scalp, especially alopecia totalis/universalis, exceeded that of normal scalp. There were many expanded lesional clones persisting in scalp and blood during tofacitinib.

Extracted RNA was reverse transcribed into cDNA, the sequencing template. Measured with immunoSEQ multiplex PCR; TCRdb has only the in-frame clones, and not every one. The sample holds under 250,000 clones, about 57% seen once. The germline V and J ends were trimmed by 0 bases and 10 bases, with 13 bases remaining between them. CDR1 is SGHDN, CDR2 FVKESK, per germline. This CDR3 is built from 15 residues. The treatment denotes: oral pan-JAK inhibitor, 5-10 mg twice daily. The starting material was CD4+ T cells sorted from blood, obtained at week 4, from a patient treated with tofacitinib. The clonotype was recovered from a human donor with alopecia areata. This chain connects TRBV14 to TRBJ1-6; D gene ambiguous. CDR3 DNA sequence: TGTGCCAGCAGCCAAGAGACGAGGGTAGGATCACCCCTCCACTTT. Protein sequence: CASSQETRVGSPLHF.